This TCR beta chain was documented in a study of vaccination and CD4 T cells after COVID-19. Regarding treatment: approximately 10-day PBMC culture with coronavirus spike peptide pools or control peptides (ViraFEST assay). Germline-derived CDR1 and CDR2 are KGHSH and LQKENI. CDR3 length: 15 residues. Deletions cut 1 base from V and 4 bases from J, with 13 bases between. Scientists ran DNA taken from cultured CD4+ T cells through the Oncomine TCR Beta short-read assay for sequencing. TCRdb re-called the PCR reads through MiXCR, storing one row per CDR3 protein. The sample yields about 16,000 distinct CDR3 sequences, 35% to 45% seen once. Remarks on this clonotype: Its antigen is unknown.

The input for sequencing was CD4+ T cells from blood, cultured in vitro, taken before SARS-CoV-2 vaccination. The clonotype comes from a human donor who received a COVID-19 vaccine. The chain carries TRBV18 and TRBJ1-1, with D perhaps TRBD1 (5 bases). Here the CDR3 reads CASSPRRTMSTEAFF. The CDR3 DNA follows: TGTGCCAGCTCACCACGCCGGACAATGAGCACTGAAGCTTTCTTT.